A single sample is the source of the 21 T cell receptor beta chains below, sequenced in a study of cytomegalovirus exposure and HLA in healthy donors (TCRdb year 2017). The method was the immunoSEQ multiplex PCR assay. The multiplex PCR relied on a mix of 60 forward primers for TCR Vbeta segments and 13 reverse primers for TCR Jbeta segments. The clones in this table, taken by TCRdb from immuneACCESS, are in-frame only. Not every clone is retained; where verified, under half of the shortfall comes from an unresolved V gene, and the cause of the rest is unknown. This sample's table has entries for 90,000 to 100,000 clones. The top ten clones comprise 3.4% of the sample. Sequencing was performed on PBMCs. The receptors shown here come from a woman aged 30 to 39 in good health and CMV-seronegative.

The CDR3 DNA is TGTGCCAGCTCGGGGGGATTCCAAGAGACCCAGTACTTC. It yields the protein CASSGGFQETQYF. V and J are TRBV7-2 and TRBJ2-5, with 7 nucleotides matching TRBD2. This CDR3 contains 13 residues. With 8 bases clipped from V and 1 base from J, the junction kept 4 bases outside the gene matches. Germline V gene lookup returns CDR1 SGHTA and CDR2 FQGNSA.

J is TRBJ2-7 and V is TRBV28, with TRBD1 matching 8 bases. The CDR3 totals 14 residues. In germline, CDR1 is MDHEN, CDR2 SYDVKM. Trimming took 7 bases from V and 4 from J; bases not matched to a gene: 9. The CDR3 region has the DNA TGTGCCAGCAAATTGACAGGGGCCACGTACGAGCAGTACTTC. The encoded protein is CASKLTGATYEQYF.

This rearrangement joins TRBV19 to TRBJ2-5, with TRBD1 as a possible D gene (6 bases). The better agreement between TRBJ2-7 and the DNA end casts doubt on the J call. Per the germline V gene, CDR1 is LNHDA and CDR2 is SQIVND (reference sequence). The CDR3 consists of 16 residues. The CDR3 region is CASSPSQRSGVSEQYF. The CDR3 nucleotides read TGTGCCAGTAGTCCTTCTCAACGTTCAGGGGTAAGCGAGCAGTACTTC.

The V call is TRBV10-2, the J call TRBJ2-7, with TRBD2 identical over 8 bases. CDR3 length: 15 residues. Unmatched junction bases numbered 5, after V lost 3 bases and J lost 1 base. CDR1 and CDR2 (germline): WSHSY, SAAADI. CDR3 DNA sequence: TGCGCCAGCAGTGAACCAGCGGGAGATTCCTACGAGCAGTACTTC. This gives the protein CASSEPAGDSYEQYF.

The chain has TRBV27 and TRBJ1-1; 9 nucleotides match TRBD1. The trim removed 6 bases at V and 3 bases at J, leaving 8 bases unmatched. Germline V gene data show CDR1 as MNHEY and CDR2 as SMNVEV (reference sequence). The CDR3 runs to 15 residues. As DNA, the CDR3 is TGTGCCAGCAGCTACGGACAGGGGCAGGACACTGAAGCTTTCTTT. Encoded protein: CASSYGQGQDTEAFF.

This sequence joins TRBV6-6 and TRBJ2-1; TRBD2 is a possible D gene (5 bases). CDR3 length: 13 amino acids. Germline CDR1 and CDR2: MNHNY and SVGAGI (reference sequence). The V and J ends lost 6 bases and 3 bases respectively, with 9 bases between them. DNA for the CDR3: TGTGCCAGCAGCCCCGAGGGCTACAATGAGCAGTTCTTC. The encoded protein is CASSPEGYNEQFF.

V usage is TRBV19 and J usage is TRBJ1-1; 9 bases agree with TRBD1. CDR1 is LNHDA and CDR2 is SQIVND in the germline V gene (reference sequence). J lost 7 bases, V lost 5 bases, and 8 bases had no gene match. This CDR3 is 14 amino acids long. CDR3 residues: CASSVMGQGIEAFF. Here the CDR3 DNA reads TGTGCCAGTAGTGTAATGGGACAGGGCATTGAAGCTTTCTTT.

V usage is TRBV6-1 and J usage is TRBJ2-2; D call uncertain. The CDR3 runs to 14 residues. The V end was cut by 6 bases, the J end by 4 bases, with 12 bases between. Germline V gene data show CDR1 as MNHNS and CDR2 as SASEGT. The CDR3 DNA is TGTGCCAGCAGGGTTGAGATTCGCACCGGGGAGCTGTTTTTT. As protein: CASRVEIRTGELFF.

The V gene is TRBV9, the J gene TRBJ1-3; D ambiguous. Trimming stripped 4 bases from V and 3 bases from J, with 17 bases between. CDR3 size: 16 residues. Germline V CDR1 and CDR2: SGDLS, YYNGEE. The CDR3 sequence: CASSSSPREGGNTIYF. The CDR3 DNA sequence: TGTGCCAGCAGCTCGAGCCCCCGTGAGGGTGGAAACACCATATATTTT.

The chain is built from TRBV11-2 and TRBJ2-3; D might be TRBD2 (6 bases). Germline values: CDR1 SGHAT, CDR2 FQNNGV. The CDR3 consists of 16 residues. V lost 6 bases, J lost 6 bases, and 22 bases lay in between. The CDR3 sequence: CASRGGTSGWYDTQYF. The CDR3 region has the DNA TGTGCCAGCAGGGGCGGGACTTCGGGGTGGTACGATACGCAGTATTTT.

The chain joins TRBV28 to TRBJ1-5; TRBD1 might be the D (6 bases). Germline V gene sequence: CDR1 MDHEN, CDR2 SYDVKM. V was clipped by 4 bases and J by 4 bases, with 20 bases between them. The length of the CDR3 is 17 residues. CDR3 protein: CASSWASGEKRNQPQHF. CDR3 DNA sequence: TGTGCCAGCAGTTGGGCCTCAGGGGAGAAACGGAATCAGCCCCAGCATTTT.

This rearrangement joins TRBV6-6 to TRBJ1-1, with D maybe TRBD1 (5 bases). Germline CDR1 and CDR2: MNHNY and SVGAGI (reference sequence). The V end lost 5 bases, the J end lost 4 bases, and 11 bases lay between the germline ends. CDR3 length: 13 residues. The CDR3 here is CASSPGLPTEAFF. CDR3 sequence (DNA): TGTGCCAGCAGTCCGGGACTTCCCACTGAAGCTTTCTTT.

The rearrangement joins TRBV7-2 to TRBJ2-5; 8 nucleotides match TRBD2. The CDR3 length is 14 residues. Germline V gives CDR1 SGHTA, CDR2 FQGNSA. V lost 5 bases to trimming and J lost 5 bases; unmatched junction nucleotides: 7. The CDR3 nucleotides are TGTGCCAGCAGCCCCCGGACTAGCAGGGAGACCCAGTACTTC. Its translation: CASSPRTSRETQYF. Complete variable domain (other parts from reference TRBV7-2 and TRBJ2-5): GAGVSQSPSNKVTEKGKDVELRCDPISGHTALYWYRQSLGQGLEFLIYFQGNSAPDKSGLPSDRFSAERTGGSVSTLTIQRTQQEDSAVYLCASSPRTSRETQYFGPGTRLLVL.

The chain is built from TRBV6-1 and TRBJ2-2; TRBD1 matches at 7 bases. This CDR3 has 14 residues. Per germline, CDR1 MNHNS and CDR2 SASEGT. V gave up 6 bases and J gave up 4 bases; unmatched junction bases: 5. The CDR3 coding sequence is TGTGCCAGCAGCCCTGACAGGGTCACCGGGGAGCTGTTTTTT. It codes for CASSPDRVTGELFF.

The chain is built from TRBV6-1 and TRBJ2-3; no reliable D call. CDR3 length: 12 residues. Germline-derived CDR1 and CDR2 are MNHNS and SASEGT. Trimming cost V 6 bases and J 0 bases, with 4 bases left between them. CDR3 DNA: TGTGCCAGCAGCAGAAGCACAGATACGCAGTATTTT. Its protein is CASSRSTDTQYF.

The CDR3 here is CASSLAHPGLMNTEAFF. The CDR3 DNA reads TGTGCCAGCAGCTTAGCGCACCCAGGGCTTATGAACACTGAAGCTTTCTTT. V is TRBV11-1 and J is TRBJ1-1, with TRBD1 as a possible D gene (5 bases). With 0 bases removed from V and 0 bases from J, the gap between germline ends came to 14 bases. This CDR3 contains 17 residues. Germline assignment: CDR1 SGHAT and CDR2 FQDESV (reference sequence).

The chain employs TRBV18 and TRBJ2-7; 9 nucleotides line up with TRBD2. The CDR3 covers 15 residues. The junction had 7 bases not matched to a gene; V was cut back by 5 bases and J by 2 bases. CDR1 is KGHSH and CDR2 is LQKENI in the germline V gene. DNA of the CDR3: TGTGCCAGCTCAGCCTTCGGCGGGGGGGCCTACGAGCAGTACTTC. As protein: CASSAFGGGAYEQYF.

The chain combines TRBV28 with TRBJ2-7; D gene ambiguous. The ends were cut back, 2 bases at V and 0 bases at J, with 14 bases in the middle. The V gene's germline CDR1 is MDHEN and CDR2 SYDVKM. This CDR3 is built from 16 residues. The CDR3 DNA follows: TGTGCCAGCAGTTTAGATGCCCCAGGATCCTCCTACGAGCAGTACTTC. Translation gives CASSLDAPGSSYEQYF.

The rearrangement joins TRBV7-9 to TRBJ2-1, with TRBD1 as a possible D gene (5 bases). CDR1 and CDR2 (germline): SEHNR, FQNEAQ (reference sequence). This CDR3 comprises 15 residues. Trimming took off 0 bases at V and 4 bases at J, with 10 bases between the two ends. CDR3 protein: CASSLAQGLYNEQFF. The CDR3, as DNA: TGTGCCAGCAGCTTAGCGCAGGGCCTGTACAATGAGCAGTTCTTC. Filled out from reference TRBV7-9 and TRBJ2-1, the complete variable domain reads DTGVSQNPRHKITKRGQNVTFRCDPISEHNRLYWYRQTLGQGPEFLTYFQNEAQLEKSRLLSDRFSAERPKGSFSTLEIQRTEQGDSAMYLCASSLAQGLYNEQFFGPGTRLTVL.

The chain couples TRBV11-2 to TRBJ2-2; TRBD2 matches at 14 bases. CDR1 and CDR2 (germline): SGHAT, FQNNGV. The CDR3 totals 17 residues. The junction had 8 bases not matched to a gene; V was cut back by 4 bases and J by 7 bases. The CDR3 DNA follows: TGTGCCAGCAGCTGGGGACTAGCGGGAGAAGTAGGCGGGGAGCTGTTTTTT. Translating gives CASSWGLAGEVGGELFF.

The CDR3 DNA follows: TGCAGCGTTATGGGGGTCTACAGGGGGCACGACGAGCAGTACTTC. It yields the protein CSVMGVYRGHDEQYF. The chain has TRBV29-1 and TRBJ2-5, with 9 bases that match TRBD1. The J call is doubtful: the DNA matches TRBJ2-7 better. Germline V lookup: CDR1 SQVTM, CDR2 ANQGSEA. The CDR3 spans 15 residues.